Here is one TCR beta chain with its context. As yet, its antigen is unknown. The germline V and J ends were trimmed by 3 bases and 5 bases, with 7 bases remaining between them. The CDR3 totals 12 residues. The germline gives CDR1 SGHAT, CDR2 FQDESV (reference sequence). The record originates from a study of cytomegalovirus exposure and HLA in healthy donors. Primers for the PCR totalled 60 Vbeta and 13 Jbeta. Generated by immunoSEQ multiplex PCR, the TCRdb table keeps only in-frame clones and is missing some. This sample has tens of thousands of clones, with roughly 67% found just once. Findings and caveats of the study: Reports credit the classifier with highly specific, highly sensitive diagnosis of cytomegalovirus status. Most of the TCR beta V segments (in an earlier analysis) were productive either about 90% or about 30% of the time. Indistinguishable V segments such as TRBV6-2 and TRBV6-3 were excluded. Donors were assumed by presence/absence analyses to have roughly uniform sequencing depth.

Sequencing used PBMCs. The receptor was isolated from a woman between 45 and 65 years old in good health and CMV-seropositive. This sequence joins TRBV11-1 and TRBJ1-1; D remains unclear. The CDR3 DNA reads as TGTGCCAGCAGCTTCTCGGGGACTGAAGCTTTCTTT. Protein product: CASSFSGTEAFF.